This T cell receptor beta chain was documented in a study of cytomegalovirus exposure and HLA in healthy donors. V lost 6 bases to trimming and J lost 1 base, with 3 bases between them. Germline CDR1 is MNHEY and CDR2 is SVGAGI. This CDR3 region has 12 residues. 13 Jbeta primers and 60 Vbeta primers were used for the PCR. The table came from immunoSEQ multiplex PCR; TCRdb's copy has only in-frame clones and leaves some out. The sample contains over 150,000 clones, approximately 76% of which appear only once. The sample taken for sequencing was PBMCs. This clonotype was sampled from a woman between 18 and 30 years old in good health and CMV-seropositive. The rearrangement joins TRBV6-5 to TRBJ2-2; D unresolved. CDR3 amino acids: CASSRNTGELFF. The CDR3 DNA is TGTGCCAGCAGCCGGAACACCGGGGAGCTGTTTTTT.